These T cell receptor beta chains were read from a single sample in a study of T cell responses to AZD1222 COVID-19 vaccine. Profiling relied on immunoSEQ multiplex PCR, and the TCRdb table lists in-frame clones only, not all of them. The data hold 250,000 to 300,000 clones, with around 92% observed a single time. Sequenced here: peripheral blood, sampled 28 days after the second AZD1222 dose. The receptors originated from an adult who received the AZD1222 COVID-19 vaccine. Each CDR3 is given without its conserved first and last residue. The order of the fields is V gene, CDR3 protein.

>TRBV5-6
ASSLVGEQPQH
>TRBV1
TSSPMTSKPYEQY
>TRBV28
ASTRLGSGNTIY
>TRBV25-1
ASSEWGGLGRDEQY
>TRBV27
ASRGGAYNEQF
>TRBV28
ASSATINYGYT
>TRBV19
ASSYRGGEDGTEAF
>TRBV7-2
ASSSEFQETQY
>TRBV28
ASSGTGVWQPQH
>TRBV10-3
AIRELAGDPGELF
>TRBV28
ASSSDSYTQY
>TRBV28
ASRVGQGYGYT